This is a list of T cell receptor beta chains from one sample in a study of human thymus T cells. Generated by immunoSEQ multiplex PCR, the TCRdb table keeps only in-frame clones and is missing some. The sample carries 100,000 to 150,000 clones, over 85% recorded once. The sample comprised thymus tissue. The receptors originated from a boy under three years old with a congenital heart defect but otherwise immunologically healthy. CDR3s include the opening cysteine and the closing phenylalanine or tryptophan. Fields, in order: CDR3 DNA, CDR3 protein, V gene, J gene, D gene, clone size. D genes are given only for firm matches. Part of the rows lack a size; the others show once, few, many or a class for expanded clones.

CDR3 DNA: TGCGCCAGCAGCTTGGCCGAGGGCCCGTACAATGAGCAGTTCTTC; CDR3 protein: CASSLAEGPYNEQFF; V gene: TRBV5-1; J gene: TRBJ2-1; D gene: NA; clone size: NA
CDR3 DNA: TGTGCCAGCAGCCCCCAGACCCCTAGCTCCTACAATGAGCAGTTCTTC; CDR3 protein: CASSPQTPSSYNEQFF; V gene: TRBV4-2; J gene: TRBJ2-1; D gene: NA; clone size: NA
CDR3 DNA: TGTGCCAGCAGCCAGAGCGGGGGGGCCGTGGGCGATACGCAGTATTTT; CDR3 protein: CASSQSGGAVGDTQYF; V gene: TRBV14; J gene: TRBJ2-3; D gene: TRBD2; clone size: NA
CDR3 DNA: TGTGCCAGCAGCAGTAGCGGGGGGGTAAGGTACGAGCAGTACTTC; CDR3 protein: CASSSSGGVRYEQYF; V gene: TRBV13; J gene: TRBJ2-7; D gene: TRBD2; clone size: once
CDR3 DNA: TGTGCCAGCAGCTTGAAAAAAGGGAGTACCTACAATGAGCAGTTCTTC; CDR3 protein: CASSLKKGSTYNEQFF; V gene: TRBV5-4; J gene: TRBJ2-1; D gene: NA; clone size: once
CDR3 DNA: TGTGCTAGTGGTTTGTGGGGGAACAGGGGGAAGGGCACTGAAGCTTTCTTT; CDR3 protein: CASGLWGNRGKGTEAFF; V gene: TRBV12-5; J gene: TRBJ1-1; D gene: TRBD1; clone size: NA
CDR3 DNA: TGCGCCAGCAGCTTAAGAGATCGGGGGGCCAGGAAGACCCAGTACTTC; CDR3 protein: CASSLRDRGARKTQYF; V gene: TRBV5-1; J gene: TRBJ2-5; D gene: NA; clone size: NA
CDR3 DNA: TGTGCCAGCAGCTTACCTCCTAGCGGGGGCCCTTACAATGAGCAGTTCTTC; CDR3 protein: CASSLPPSGGPYNEQFF; V gene: TRBV7-9; J gene: TRBJ2-1; D gene: TRBD2; clone size: NA
CDR3 DNA: TGTGCCAGCAGCCTCGCGGGGTGGCCCAACGGCGAGCAGTACTTC; CDR3 protein: CASSLAGWPNGEQYF; V gene: TRBV9; J gene: TRBJ2-7; D gene: NA; clone size: NA
CDR3 DNA: TGTGCCAGCAGGCGGTTAAAGTTGGGTGGTGATGGCTACACCTTC; CDR3 protein: CASRRLKLGGDGYTF; V gene: TRBV6-6; J gene: TRBJ1-2; D gene: NA; clone size: NA
CDR3 DNA: TGTGCCAGCAGTTACCAGGGACAGGGAAGGAACACTGAAGCTTTCTTT; CDR3 protein: CASSYQGQGRNTEAFF; V gene: TRBV6-5; J gene: TRBJ1-1; D gene: TRBD1; clone size: NA
CDR3 DNA: TGCAGTGCTATAAGGGGGACTGAAGCTTTCTTT; CDR3 protein: CSAIRGTEAFF; V gene: TRBV20-1; J gene: TRBJ1-1; D gene: NA; clone size: NA
CDR3 DNA: TGCGCCAGCAGCCTCCCCCCGGCCACCCAGGGGGCAAGTTCGAACTATGGCTACACCTTC; CDR3 protein: CASSLPPATQGASSNYGYTF; V gene: TRBV5-1; J gene: TRBJ1-2; D gene: TRBD1; clone size: once
CDR3 DNA: TGTGCTAGTGGTTTGGTACAGGGAGACAGACTCTATGGCTACACCTTC; CDR3 protein: CASGLVQGDRLYGYTF; V gene: TRBV12-5; J gene: TRBJ1-2; D gene: NA; clone size: NA
CDR3 DNA: TGTGCCAGCAGCCAACAGGCCGGGCCGGGGGACACTGAAGCTTTCTTT; CDR3 protein: CASSQQAGPGDTEAFF; V gene: TRBV14; J gene: TRBJ1-1; D gene: NA; clone size: NA
CDR3 DNA: TGTGCCAGCAGCTCCGTAAGGGGTAGCGAGGGAGAGACCCAGTACTTC; CDR3 protein: CASSSVRGSEGETQYF; V gene: TRBV14; J gene: TRBJ2-5; D gene: NA; clone size: NA
CDR3 DNA: TGTGCCAGCAGTGAAGCTCGGAACTTT; CDR3 protein: CASSEARNF; V gene: TRBV6-6; J gene: TRBJ1-1; D gene: NA; clone size: NA
CDR3 DNA: TGTGCCTGGAGTGTACAGGGATTACTTCCCGAAAAACTGTTTTTT; CDR3 protein: CAWSVQGLLPEKLFF; V gene: TRBV30; J gene: TRBJ1-4; D gene: NA; clone size: NA
CDR3 DNA: TGTGCCAGCAGCATCCCCGACTCTCCCTCCTACAATGAGCAGTTCTTC; CDR3 protein: CASSIPDSPSYNEQFF; V gene: TRBV7-9; J gene: TRBJ2-1; D gene: NA; clone size: NA
CDR3 DNA: TGTGCCAGCAGTGGTGGGTATTCGGAGTACTTC; CDR3 protein: CASSGGYSEYF; V gene: TRBV28; J gene: TRBJ2-7; D gene: NA; clone size: NA
CDR3 DNA: TGTGCCAGCAGCCCCGTGCAGATCGATCAGCCCCAGCATTTT; CDR3 protein: CASSPVQIDQPQHF; V gene: TRBV28; J gene: TRBJ1-5; D gene: NA; clone size: NA
CDR3 DNA: TGTGCCAGCAGCACCCGGGACGGCACTGAAGCTTTCTTT; CDR3 protein: CASSTRDGTEAFF; V gene: TRBV6-5; J gene: TRBJ1-1; D gene: NA; clone size: NA
CDR3 DNA: TGTGCCACCCGGATGGGTGAGAGCACCTACGAGCAGTACTTC; CDR3 protein: CATRMGESTYEQYF; V gene: TRBV5-4; J gene: TRBJ2-7; D gene: NA; clone size: NA
CDR3 DNA: TGTGCCTGGACTAGCACCGGGGAGCTGTTTTTT; CDR3 protein: CAWTSTGELFF; V gene: TRBV30; J gene: TRBJ2-2; D gene: NA; clone size: NA
CDR3 DNA: TGCGCCAGCAGCCAAGAAAGGGGGAAGGGTGGCTACACCTTC; CDR3 protein: CASSQERGKGGYTF; V gene: TRBV4-3; J gene: TRBJ1-2; D gene: NA; clone size: NA
CDR3 DNA: TGTGCCAGCAGCAGACAAACCGACAGGGCTCTATACGAGCAGTACTTC; CDR3 protein: CASSRQTDRALYEQYF; V gene: TRBV27; J gene: TRBJ2-7; D gene: TRBD1; clone size: NA
CDR3 DNA: TGTGCCAGTAGTATCTTCTTTTGGGATCAGCCCCAGCATTTT; CDR3 protein: CASSIFFWDQPQHF; V gene: TRBV19; J gene: TRBJ1-5; D gene: NA; clone size: NA
CDR3 DNA: TGTGCCAGCAGCCAAGATCAGAAGACAGCCTACGAGCAGTACTTC; CDR3 protein: CASSQDQKTAYEQYF; V gene: TRBV4-2; J gene: TRBJ2-7; D gene: NA; clone size: NA
CDR3 DNA: TGCGCCAGCAGCCAACCTACCCCCAGGGGATCGAGGGGCTACACCTTC; CDR3 protein: CASSQPTPRGSRGYTF; V gene: TRBV4-3; J gene: TRBJ1-2; D gene: NA; clone size: NA
CDR3 DNA: TGTGCCAGCAGGAATGACAGGGGCTACGAGCAGTACTTC; CDR3 protein: CASRNDRGYEQYF; V gene: TRBV7-6; J gene: TRBJ2-7; D gene: TRBD1; clone size: NA
CDR3 DNA: TGCGCCAGCAGTGGGGACTATGGCTACACCTTC; CDR3 protein: CASSGDYGYTF; V gene: TRBV5-1; J gene: TRBJ1-2; D gene: NA; clone size: NA
CDR3 DNA: TGTGCCAGCAGCCCAAGGATTAGGGACAGGGGGAACACCACAGATACGCAGTATTTT; CDR3 protein: CASSPRIRDRGNTTDTQYF; V gene: TRBV4-2; J gene: TRBJ2-3; D gene: TRBD1; clone size: NA
CDR3 DNA: TGTGCCGCGGGACCGAGGACCTACGAGCAGTACTTC; CDR3 protein: CAAGPRTYEQYF; V gene: TRBV27; J gene: TRBJ2-7; D gene: NA; clone size: NA
CDR3 DNA: TGTGCCAGCAGCGAGACAGGGGGATCCTATAATTCACCCCTCCACTTT; CDR3 protein: CASSETGGSYNSPLHF; V gene: TRBV5-6; J gene: TRBJ1-6; D gene: TRBD1; clone size: NA
CDR3 DNA: TGCGCCAGCAGCCAAGGGAGGACCGGGGAGCTGTTTTTT; CDR3 protein: CASSQGRTGELFF; V gene: TRBV4-3; J gene: TRBJ2-2; D gene: NA; clone size: NA
CDR3 DNA: TGTGCCAGCAGTTTCGTCCGGGGCGAGCAGTACTTC; CDR3 protein: CASSFVRGEQYF; V gene: TRBV28; J gene: TRBJ2-7; D gene: NA; clone size: NA
CDR3 DNA: TGCGCCAGCAGCTTGGGTCAGGCCAACATTCAGTACTTC; CDR3 protein: CASSLGQANIQYF; V gene: TRBV5-1; J gene: TRBJ2-4; D gene: NA; clone size: NA
CDR3 DNA: TGTGCCAGCAGTTCGCGGCTATATAGCAATCAGCCCCAGCATTTT; CDR3 protein: CASSSRLYSNQPQHF; V gene: TRBV27; J gene: TRBJ1-5; D gene: NA; clone size: NA
CDR3 DNA: TGTGCCAGCAGTTCCGGCAGGGGAACAGATACGCAGTATTTT; CDR3 protein: CASSSGRGTDTQYF; V gene: TRBV27; J gene: TRBJ2-3; D gene: NA; clone size: NA
CDR3 DNA: TGTGCCAGCAGCCAAGATCGTTGGGATTCACCCCTCCACTTT; CDR3 protein: CASSQDRWDSPLHF; V gene: TRBV14; J gene: TRBJ1-6; D gene: NA; clone size: once
CDR3 DNA: TGCGCCAGCAGCTCCTTTGCCCCATTGGCCAAAAACATTCAGTACTTC; CDR3 protein: CASSSFAPLAKNIQYF; V gene: TRBV10-2; J gene: TRBJ2-4; D gene: NA; clone size: NA
CDR3 DNA: TGCAGCGTGAAGCGAGCGGGGGGGCCTAGCACAGATACGCAGTATTTT; CDR3 protein: CSVKRAGGPSTDTQYF; V gene: TRBV29-1; J gene: TRBJ2-3; D gene: TRBD2; clone size: NA
CDR3 DNA: TGTGCCTGGAGTACCGGTTATCCCACCTATGGCTACACCTTC; CDR3 protein: CAWSTGYPTYGYTF; V gene: TRBV30; J gene: TRBJ1-2; D gene: NA; clone size: once
CDR3 DNA: TGTGCCAGCAGTTTCGATGAAGAGACCCAGTACTTC; CDR3 protein: CASSFDEETQYF; V gene: TRBV28; J gene: TRBJ2-5; D gene: NA; clone size: NA
CDR3 DNA: TGTGCCAGCAGCTGGGACAGGGGGACCCCCTACGAGCAGTACTTC; CDR3 protein: CASSWDRGTPYEQYF; V gene: TRBV5-6; J gene: TRBJ2-7; D gene: TRBD1; clone size: NA
CDR3 DNA: TGTGCCAGCAGTGAAGCGGGGGACAGGGGGGGACCCTACAATGAGCAGTTCTTC; CDR3 protein: CASSEAGDRGGPYNEQFF; V gene: TRBV6-1; J gene: TRBJ2-1; D gene: TRBD1; clone size: NA